A single sample gave rise to the 14 T cell receptor beta chains below, sequenced in a study of tumor-infiltrating lymphocytes in primary liver carcinoma. Starting material for RNA and DNA co-extraction consisted of roughly 17-31 mg of unsorted bulk tissue. TCR beta cDNA was reverse-transcribed from 450 to 500 ng of total RNA. The reaction used a constant-region primer and ProtoScript II reverse transcriptase. Three nested multiplex PCR rounds, a slightly modified ARM-PCR, produced the libraries for TCR beta. PCR rounds one and two used TRBV1-TRBV30 forward primers with a C-beta reverse primer for around 11 cycles each. TCRdb itself ran the multiplex PCR reads through MiXCR, one entry per CDR3 protein. Seen here are some 100,000 distinct CDR3 sequences, more than 65% observed once, and the top ten hold roughly an eighth. Sample: liver tumor tissue from sampling region 2. Subset denoted: tumor region T2, inferior pole. These receptor sequences come from a woman aged 55-70 years with primary liver carcinoma and hepatitis B virus infection.

The rearrangement links TRBV11-2 to TRBJ1-2; D is uncertain. The germline V and J ends were trimmed by 1 base and 3 bases, with 6 bases remaining between them. This CDR3 is built from 13 residues. Per the germline V gene, CDR1 is SGHAT and CDR2 is FQNNGV. This CDR3 is CASSLAGDYGYTF. The CDR3 DNA sequence: TGTGCCAGCAGCTTAGCCGGGGACTATGGCTACACCTTC.

With regard to this clonotype: Relative to the germline gene, one junction end is altered; a read error may explain this. V is TRBV13 and J is TRBJ2-7; D remains ambiguous. Germline CDR1 PRHDT, CDR2 FYEKMQ (reference sequence). CDR3 length: 12 amino acids. The CDR3 DNA reads TGTGCCAGCAGCTTATCTCCCGGCGAGCAGCACTTC. This encodes CASSLSPGEQHF.

Details on this clonotype: Since the CDR3 does not end with the conserved phenylalanine or tryptophan, this likely comes from a read error. The rearrangement uses TRBV12-3 or TRBV12-4 and TRBJ2-7; D tentatively fits TRBD1 or TRBD2 (6 bases each). The V end lost 5 bases, the J end lost 0 bases, and 14 bases lay between the germline ends. This CDR3 region has 15 residues. CDR3 sequence reads: CASSPRGGNSYEQYL. In nucleotides, the CDR3 is TGTGCCAGCAGTCCCAGGGGCGGGAACTCCTACGAGCAGTACTTA.

Regarding this clonotype: This could be a read error, since a much larger clone is one nucleotide away. The chain links TRBV5-8 to TRBJ1-5, with TRBD1 as a possible D gene (5 bases). The CDR3 has 14 residues. In germline, CDR1 is SGHTS, CDR2 YDEGEE. Between the trimmed V and J ends, which lost 7 bases and 4 bases, there was a span of 15 bases. The CDR3 DNA follows: TGTGCCAGCGGCTCGGACACCCCTAATCAGCCCCAGCATTTT. Translating gives CASGSDTPNQPQHF.

To note about this clonotype: The junction and the germline gene differ at one end; a read error may be behind it. This chain uses TRBV11-1 with TRBJ2-7; possible D gene TRBD2, 6 bases. Germline loops: CDR1 SGHAT, CDR2 FQDESV (reference sequence). The CDR3 contains 15 residues. The chain's CDR3 is CASSPRIAGLREQHF. Written as DNA, the CDR3 is TGTGCCAGTAGCCCTCGGATAGCAGGACTACGCGAGCAGCACTTC.

A word on this clonotype: As the CDR3 is not closed by the conserved phenylalanine or tryptophan, this likely results from a read error. The chain uses TRBV11-1 and TRBJ2-7; D unclear. This CDR3 contains 11 residues. Germline loops: CDR1 SGHAT, CDR2 FQDESV (reference sequence). Here the CDR3 reads CVSRISYEQYI. DNA for the CDR3: TGTGTCAGCAGGATTTCCTACGAGCAGTACATC.

The chain recombines TRBV11-2 with TRBJ2-7; maybe TRBD2 (5 bases). The CDR3 totals 12 residues. The germline CDR1 and CDR2 sequences are SGHAT and FQNNGV. The CDR3 sequence is CAIGHTRHEQYF. In nucleotides, the CDR3 is TGTGCTATCGGCCACACTAGACACGAGCAGTACTTC.

This clonotype was found many times. This rearrangement joins TRBV6-2 or TRBV6-3 to TRBJ2-5; 7 nucleotides agree with TRBD2. CDR1 and CDR2 from the germline V gene are MNHEY and SVGEGT. The CDR3 extends over 16 amino acids. The V segment lost 0 bases and the J segment 7 bases; nucleotides outside the gene matches: 11. The CDR3 bases are TGTGCCAGCAGTTACTCAGGACTAGGATCCTCGGGGACCCAGTACTTC. As protein: CASSYSGLGSSGTQYF.

This clonotype has at least ten counts. In DNA, the CDR3 is TGTGCCAGCAGCTTGACGGCAGGACTAGTTTCAATTCACAATGAGCAGTTCTTC. Amino acids: CASSLTAGLVSIHNEQFF. The V gene is TRBV5-4, the J gene TRBJ2-1; 7 bases are shared with TRBD2. J was trimmed by 5 bases and V by 1 base; bases with no gene match: 15. Germline loops: CDR1 SGHNT, CDR2 YYREEE (reference sequence). There are 18 residues in the CDR3.

This clonotype has a handful of counts. A much more abundant neighbour one base away suggests this may be a read error. The chain has TRBV4-1 and TRBJ2-5; the D gene is possibly TRBD1 (5 bases). The V gene's germline CDR1 is MGHRA and CDR2 YSYEKL. The CDR3 is 15 amino acids. DNA for the CDR3: TGCGCCAGCAGCCAAGATCTTGGCCAGACAGAGGCCCAGTACTTC. Translating gives CASSQDLGQTEAQYF.

A note on this clonotype: A read error may account for a junction end that differs from germline. The chain links TRBV29-1 to TRBJ2-3; the D gene is possibly TRBD2 (5 bases). Per germline, CDR1 SQVTM and CDR2 ANQGSEA. The CDR3 has 12 residues. DNA for the CDR3: TGCAGCGCCCCCAGATCAGCGGATACGCATTATTTT. Translated: CSAPRSADTHYF.

As for this clonotype: A read error may account for a junction end that differs from germline. This chain joins TRBV6-1 and TRBJ2-5, with 9 bases fitting TRBD1. CDR3 length equals 16 residues. Germline V gene lookup returns CDR1 MNHNS and CDR2 SASEGT. CDR3 sequence (DNA): TGTGCCAGCAGCCCAAATCCCGGGACAGGGCCAGAGACCCAGAACTTC. Its protein product is CASSPNPGTGPETQNF.

For this clonotype: A read error may be the cause here, since a much bigger clone is one base away. This chain links TRBV28 with TRBJ1-1; D unresolved. This CDR3 comprises 12 residues. Germline loops: CDR1 MDHEN, CDR2 SYDVKM. CDR3 residues: CASSEVGTEASF. The CDR3 DNA is TGTGCCAGCAGCGAGGTTGGCACTGAAGCTTCCTTT.

As regards this clonotype: It may be a read error: a sequence one base away is much more abundant. The CDR3 region has the DNA TGTGCCAGCAGCAATGGAGATGCTAATGAAAAACTGTTTTTT. Its translation is CASSNGDANEKLFF. The V call is TRBV7-9, the J call TRBJ1-4; unclear D gene. The CDR3 is 14 amino acids. V was pared by 5 bases and J by 3 bases, with 10 bases between. Germline V gene lookup returns CDR1 SEHNR and CDR2 FQNEAQ (reference sequence).